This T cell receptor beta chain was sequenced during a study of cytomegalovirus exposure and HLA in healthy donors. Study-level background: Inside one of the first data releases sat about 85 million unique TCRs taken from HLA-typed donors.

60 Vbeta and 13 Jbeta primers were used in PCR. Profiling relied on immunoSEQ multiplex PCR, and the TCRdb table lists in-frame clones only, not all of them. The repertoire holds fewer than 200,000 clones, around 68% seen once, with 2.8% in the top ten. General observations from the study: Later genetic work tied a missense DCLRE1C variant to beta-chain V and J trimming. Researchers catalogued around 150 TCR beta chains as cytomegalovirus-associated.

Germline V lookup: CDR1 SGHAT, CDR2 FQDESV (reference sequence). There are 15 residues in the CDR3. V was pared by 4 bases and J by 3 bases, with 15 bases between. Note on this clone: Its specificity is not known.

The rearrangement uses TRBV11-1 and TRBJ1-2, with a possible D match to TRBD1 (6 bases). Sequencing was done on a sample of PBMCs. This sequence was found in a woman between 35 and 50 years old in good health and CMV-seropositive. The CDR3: CASSYRAQGDYGYTF. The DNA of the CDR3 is TGTGCCAGCAGCTACAGGGCTCAGGGCGACTATGGCTACACCTTC.